The clone carrying this T cell receptor (beta chain) has more than one count but fewer than ten. What it recognizes is unknown. The germline CDR1 and CDR2 sequences are LNHDA and SQIVND (reference sequence). Trimming removed 5 bases at V and 2 bases at J, with 9 bases between. The CDR3 totals 14 residues. The data stem from a study of a mutant IDH1 vaccine in newly diagnosed glioma. Study at large: Therapy received beforehand was radiotherapy, temozolomide, or both, with most patients given both.

Stated time point: week 5, during vaccination. Doses consisted of 300 ug of mutant IDH1 20-mer peptide each, paired with topical imiquimod. Only in-frame clones appear in the TCRdb table, and some are missing; sequencing was by immunoSEQ multiplex PCR. The sample carries 39,000 or so clones, around 82% recorded once. Sample: PBMCs, taken from a glioma patient whose treatment included an IDH1 peptide vaccine. V gene TRBV19 combines with J gene TRBJ1-4; D unclear. The receptor was derived from a man aged 40-50 years with glioma. The CDR3 coding sequence is TGTGCCAGTAGTTGGACGGGTACTAATGAAAAACTGTTTTTT. Translating gives CASSWTGTNEKLFF.